This TCR beta chain was profiled in a study of blood T cell repertoires in COVID-19. The count of this clone is one. The protocol was immunoSEQ multiplex PCR, while the TCRdb copy is restricted to in-frame clones and leaves out a portion. The data hold approximately 230,000 clones, with 80% to 90% observed a single time. Enrolled through a virtual design, the participants were between about 18 and 100 years of age and came from approximately 25 US areas. The germline gives CDR1 LNHNV, CDR2 YYDKDF (reference sequence). The CDR3 runs to 15 residues. The V end lost 0 bases, the J end lost 5 bases, and 13 bases lay between the germline ends.

The sample consisted of PBMCs or T cells enriched from blood (not recorded which). The TCR comes from a woman aged 45-60 years with acute COVID-19. This chain links TRBV15 with TRBJ2-5, with a possible D match to TRBD2 (5 bases). The CDR3 reads CATSRDSARVETQYF. The CDR3 bases are TGTGCCACCAGCAGAGATAGCGCTAGGGTGGAGACCCAGTACTTC. Based on the CDR3 plus reference TRBV15 and TRBJ2-5, the full variable domain is DAMVIQNPRYQVTQFGKPVTLSCSQTLNHNVMYWYQQKSSQAPKLLFHYYDKDFNNEADTPDNFQSRRPNTSFCFLDIRSPGLGDTAMYLCATSRDSARVETQYFGPGTRLLVL.